This T cell receptor beta chain was found in a study of cytomegalovirus exposure and HLA in healthy donors (dated by TCRdb to the late 2010s). For the wider study: An earlier analysis of approximately 590 of the donors reported about 290 Gb of sequence data and around 120 million unique TCR beta sequences from 150 million to 200 million T cells. The study combined high-throughput TCR immunosequencing, statistical association of individual TCRs with disease status, and machine learning to predict cytomegalovirus infection status. Of the 300 to 500 genotyped donors, 70% to 90% were placed in the genetic ancestry cluster associated with self-reported Caucasian donors. In an earlier analysis of a few hundred of the donors, high-throughput TCR beta sequencing was used to judge whether each TCR beta V gene segment behaved as functional or pseudogenic. A later analysis re-analyzed previously published TCR beta repertoires from roughly 690 donors and added high-resolution HLA genotyping to study TCR occurrence patterns. Approximately 300 gigabases of sequencing data and tens of millions of unique TCR sequences made up an early release that covered roughly 670 HLA-typed donors. Along with the approximately 700-subject first cohort, a separate validation cohort of 120 different subjects was used. Alongside the repertoire data, information on donor age, sex, ethnicity and CMV serostatus was compiled. Among some 400 genotyped donors of the cohort, an average of around 220,000 unique TCR beta nucleotide sequences was sequenced per donor, of which 15% to 20% were non-productive. A later genetic analysis used genome-wide SNP genotypes for about 55% of the 666 donors, treating that subset as a discovery cohort. A few DR-DQ haplotypes were handled as single units for association and clustering because linkage in the cohort was strong. Both class I and class II loci were covered by HLA typing, at four-digit resolution. In the later analysis, no new phenotypic data were used to find candidate immune exposures; instead, reliance was placed on TCR beta sequences and their occurrence across donors. Using immunosequencing, the study profiled T cell repertoires from about 650 subjects and related those repertoires to cytomegalovirus serostatus. The study aimed to test whether signatures of past pathogen exposure could be identified by cataloging public T cell receptors. All discovery cohort repertoires had been generated on a single sequencing platform. The number of typed donors differed by locus: about 620-640 for A, B, C, DRB1 and DQB1; some 500 for DQA1; 606 for DPA1; and around 470 for DPB1. Summary of the overall study and its limitations: According to a later analysis, parvovirus B19, influenza, CMV and Epstein-Barr virus appeared linked to several top co-occurrence clusters. A later analysis found that HLA-associated TCR beta chains were more clonally expanded and had lower generation probabilities than equally common non-associated chains. Because HLA typing was unavailable for some donors at each locus, only the typed subset was used in association tests. In the study, about 150 TCR beta chains were listed as associated with cytomegalovirus. Presence/absence analyses assumed roughly uniform sequencing depth across donors, an assumption that may not hold. In a later analysis, about 16,000 TCR beta sequences were associated with specific HLA alleles at a false discovery rate of 0.05. The authors suggested that the approach could potentially be generalized to other disease states and immunological phenotypes. In a later analysis, most CMV-associated TCR beta chains were found to appear HLA-restricted, with HLA associations seemingly driven largely by CMV exposure. Immune exposure information for the cohort was limited to CMV serostatus. A further reported finding was that TCR beta sequences accurately predicted the HLA-A and HLA-B alleles for most subjects in the first cohort. Linkage disequilibrium might explain the correlated functional status among segregating V segments, but an unknown experimental factor could not be excluded. Some IMGT-functional V segments, including TRBV6-2 and TRBV6-3, could not be told apart with the 87-base-pair reads, so those segments were excluded. In a later genetic analysis, a missense DCLRE1C variant was associated with V-gene and J-gene trimming of TCR beta chains, and the association was replicated in an independent cohort. Broadly in line with IMGT annotations, most TCR beta V segments showed up in productive rearrangements about 87% or about 30% of the time in an earlier analysis of approximately 640 of the donors. Strong co-occurrence of HLA alleles, especially DR and DQ, made assigning TCR associations to individual alleles difficult. A group of highly shared sequence variants was considered likely to be a technical artifact of the sequencing pipeline. Across donors, most TCR sequences were observed very rarely, whereas some public TCRs were present in many individuals. In a later analysis, TCR association rates were found to vary across HLA loci, with the most associated TCRs seen for DRB1 alleles and the fewest for HLA-C alleles. The classifier was reported to diagnose cytomegalovirus status with high specificity and sensitivity in both the original cohort and the validation cohort. According to a later genetic analysis, donors in an Asian-associated ancestry cluster had fewer N-insertions in productive TCRs than the approximately 650-donor mean. The earlier analysis of around 600 of the donors excluded approximately 15 rarely observed V segments, including chromosome 9 orphons, because counts were too low. In vitro tests confirmed that a few of the cytomegalovirus-associated TCR beta chains recognize cytomegalovirus antigens. In this cohort, only TCR beta chains were sequenced, and detectable features were limited by the absence of alpha or paired-chain data.

Concerning this clone itself: Its binding antigen is unknown. No per-base quality is available; no much larger clone lies one base away.

The CDR3 runs 14 amino acids, cysteine and phenylalanine included. This entry keeps only the CDR3 DNA: 42 bases, framed from base 1. Based on the germline V gene (reference sequence), the CDR1 and CDR2 sequences are MNHNY and SVGAGI. Cut back by 0 bases and 1 base, the V and J ends lie 6 bases apart. The cohort consisted of hundreds of healthy bone marrow donors. Cohort members were all nominally healthy when sampled, although unrecorded immune exposures were likely present. The donor was CMV seropositive and belonged to the group of more than 250 seropositive cohort members. Every donor gave a peripheral blood sample, and the peripheral blood mononuclear cells from that sample were used for TCR beta sequencing. The Qiagen DNeasy Blood Extraction Kit was used to extract genomic DNA from the blood cell samples. Library method: the immunoSEQ multiplex PCR assay. For the multiplex PCR, a mixture combining 60 forward primers for TCR Vbeta segments and 13 reverse primers for TCR Jbeta segments was used. A multiplex PCR assay on genomic DNA amplified the CDR3 region of rearranged TCR beta genes. The Illumina HiSeq System was used to sequence the amplified TCR beta libraries as 87-base-pair reads. In the authors' own workflow: A later analysis counted approximately 74 million unique TCR beta chains across the 700 or so repertoires, and approximately 11 million of these chains were shared by at least two donors. To remove PCR and sequencing errors, raw reads were error-corrected and collapsed into unique sequences using a nearest-neighbor algorithm that merged closely related sequences. To assign V, D and J gene segments, CDR3 sequences were aligned to IMGT reference sequences. For a sequence to be retained, at least a six-nucleotide match to both a V gene segment and a J gene segment was required. A rearrangement was called productive if the CDR3 had no stop codons and remained in frame with V and J, and every other rearrangement was called non-productive. Following IMGT convention, CDR3 was defined as the stretch from the second conserved V-encoded cysteine to the conserved J-encoded phenylalanine. In an earlier analysis of just under 600 of the donors, sequences lacking an unambiguous match to a single V gene segment were excluded. An earlier analysis of under 750 of the donors called V segments functional above 56.7% productive rearrangements and segregating when the between-donor standard deviation exceeded 5%. A statistical classification framework was developed to diagnose cytomegalovirus status using the catalog of TCR beta chain sequences. A later analysis assigned V and J genes by comparing TCR nucleotide sequences with IMGT/GENE-DB human TR gene sequences. In a later analysis, CDR3 sequences and most-parsimonious VDJ recombination scenarios were assigned using the TCRdist pipeline. In a later analysis, each TCR beta chain was defined by its CDR3 amino acid sequence together with its V-gene family, and reads lacking a unique V-gene family were excluded. As a way to deal with suspected cross-contamination and a sequencing artifact, a later analysis dropped 450 to 700 nucleotide sequences that were highly shared and had low generation probability. A later analysis calculated a clonal expansion index for each public chain from normalized within-repertoire ranks of inferred template counts. Generation probabilities in a later analysis came from a VDJ recombination model fitted to out-of-frame rearrangements, and those results were checked against IGoR. In a later analysis, hypergeometric tests were used to score TCR-TCR, TCR-HLA and TCR-CMV co-occurrence, with a repertoire-size bias correction applied to TCR pairs. To estimate false discovery rates, a later analysis permuted the HLA or CMV assignments 20 times. In a later analysis, co-occurring TCRs were grouped using DBSCAN, with TCRdist sequence similarity added in when clustering inside HLA-allele-positive subsets. Co-occurrence clustering excluded repertoires with fewer than 30,000 or more than 120,000 public chains, plus five with anomalous nucleotide sharing. The table comes from immuneACCESS by way of TCRdb, which keeps in-frame sequences with V and J called. Part of the clones is missing from these tables; in studies checked, under half for an unresolved V gene and the rest for unknown reasons. From that table come the V and J calls and clone size; the DNA was used to work out D and trimming. Across this sample there are 150,000 to 200,000 clones, with around three quarters seen only once. Less than 8.5% of the sample is held by the ten biggest clonotypes.

The rearrangement combines TRBV6-6 with TRBJ1-1, with the identity of the D gene unclear. This TCR came from a man aged 35 to 55 in good health and CMV-seropositive. Sequencing was performed on PBMCs. For the CDR3, the sequence is CASSYSPGNTEAFF. The nucleotide sequence reads as follows: TGTGCCAGCAGTTACTCTCCAGGGAACACTGAAGCTTTCTTT.